This TCR beta chain emerged from a study of blood T cells in healthy people across ages. The CDR3 extends over 15 amino acids. Germline assignment: CDR1 DFQATT and CDR2 SNEGSKA (reference sequence). The V gene lost 1 base and the J gene lost 3 bases, with 13 bases spanning the gap. Around 10 milliliters of peripheral blood were drawn from each donor. Study-level points and caveats: TCR beta diversity, measured per million T cells, fell in a roughly linear way with age.

With a J-beta primer mix and a sample-barcoded 5' primer, a second PCR ran roughly 6 to 11 cycles. TCRdb ran MiXCR on the 5' RACE reads and lists one entry per CDR3 protein. In the table there are over a million distinct CDR3 sequences, 40% to 50% of which are singletons. The sample holds a few counts of this clonotype. Its specificity is unknown. This TCR derives from a woman aged 55-69 years in good health. This chain links TRBV20-1 with TRBJ2-4; tentative D call: TRBD2 (6 bases). Material: blood. DNA for the CDR3: TGCAGTGCTAGAGTTCCCTATAGCGGCAAAAACATTCAGTACTTC. Protein sequence: CSARVPYSGKNIQYF.